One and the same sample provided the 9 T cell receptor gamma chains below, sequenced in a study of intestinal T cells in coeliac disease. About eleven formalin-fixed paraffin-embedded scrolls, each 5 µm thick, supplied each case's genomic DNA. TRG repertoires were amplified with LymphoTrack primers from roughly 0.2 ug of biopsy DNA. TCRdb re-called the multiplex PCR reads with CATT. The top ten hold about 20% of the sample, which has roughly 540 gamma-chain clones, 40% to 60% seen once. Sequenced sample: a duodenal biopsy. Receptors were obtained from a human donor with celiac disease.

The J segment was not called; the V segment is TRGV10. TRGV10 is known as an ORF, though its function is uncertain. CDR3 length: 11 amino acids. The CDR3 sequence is CAASYLLRKTF. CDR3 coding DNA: TGTGCTGCGTCTTACTTATTAAGAAAGACCTTT.

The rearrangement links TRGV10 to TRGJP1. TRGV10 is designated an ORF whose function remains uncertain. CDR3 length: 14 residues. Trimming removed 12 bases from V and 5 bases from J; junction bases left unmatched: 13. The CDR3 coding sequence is TGTGCTGCCCTGACTACTACAACTGGTTGGTTCAAGATATTT. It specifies CAALTTTTGWFKIF.

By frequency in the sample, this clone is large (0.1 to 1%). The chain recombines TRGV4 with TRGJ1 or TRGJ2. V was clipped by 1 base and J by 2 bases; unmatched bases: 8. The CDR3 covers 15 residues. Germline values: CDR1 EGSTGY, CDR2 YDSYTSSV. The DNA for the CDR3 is TGTGCCACCTGGGATGGAAGATATTATTATTATAAGAAACTCTTT. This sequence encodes CATWDGRYYYYKKLF.

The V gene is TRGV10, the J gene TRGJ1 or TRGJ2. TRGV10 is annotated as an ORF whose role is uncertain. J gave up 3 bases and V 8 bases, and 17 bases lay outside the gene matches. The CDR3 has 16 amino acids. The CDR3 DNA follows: TGTGCTGCGTGGGATAGCCTCCTGGGGGGTTATTATAAGAAACTCTTT. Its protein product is CAAWDSLLGGYYKKLF.

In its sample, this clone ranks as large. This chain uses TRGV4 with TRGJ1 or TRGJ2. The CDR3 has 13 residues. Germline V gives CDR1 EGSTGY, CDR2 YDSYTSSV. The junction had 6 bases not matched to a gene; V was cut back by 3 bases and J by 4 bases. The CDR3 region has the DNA TGTGCCACCTGGGATCCCTTGTATTATAAGAAACTCTTT. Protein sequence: CATWDPLYYKKLF.

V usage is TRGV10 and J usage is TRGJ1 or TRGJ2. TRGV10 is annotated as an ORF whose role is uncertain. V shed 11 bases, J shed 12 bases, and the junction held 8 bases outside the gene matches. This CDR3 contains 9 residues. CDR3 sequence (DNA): TGTGCTGCGGGGCGGAGGAAACTCTTT. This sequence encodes CAAGRRKLF.

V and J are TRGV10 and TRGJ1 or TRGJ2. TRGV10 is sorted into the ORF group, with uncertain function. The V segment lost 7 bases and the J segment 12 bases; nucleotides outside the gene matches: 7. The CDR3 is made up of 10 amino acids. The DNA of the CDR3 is TGTGCTGCGTGGTCATCTGCGAAACTCTTT. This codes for CAAWSSAKLF.

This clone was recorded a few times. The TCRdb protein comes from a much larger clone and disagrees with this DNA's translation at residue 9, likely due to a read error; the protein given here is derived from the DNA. CDR3 in DNA: TGTGCTGACGCTGGTTGGTTCAAGGTATTT. It codes for CADAGWFKVF. The chain employs TRGV10 and TRGJP1. The DNA end is more similar to TRGJP, so the J call may be wrong. TRGV10 is placed among ORFs of uncertain function. This CDR3 has 10 residues.

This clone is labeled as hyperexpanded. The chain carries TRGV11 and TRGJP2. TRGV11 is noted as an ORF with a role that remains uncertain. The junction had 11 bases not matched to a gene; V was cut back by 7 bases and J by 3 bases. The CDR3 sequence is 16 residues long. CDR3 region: CACWIGGAGSDWIKTF. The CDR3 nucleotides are TGTGCCTGCTGGATAGGAGGGGCGGGTAGTGATTGGATCAAGACGTTT.